These T cell receptor beta chains were read from a single sample in a study of radiation and T cells in renal cell carcinoma. Libraries were prepared by immunoSEQ multiplex PCR; TCRdb keeps only in-frame clonotypes and omits some of them. The sample records roughly 130,000 clones, about 88% being singletons. Sequences were derived from blood, sampled from a patient whose treatment included radiotherapy and nephrectomy. The receptors were gathered from a woman in her 70s with renal cell carcinoma. The CDR3 runs from the conserved cysteine through the conserved F or W. D genes are given only for firm matches. Clone size, where shown, is once, few, many, or a class for clones that have expanded.

clone size	J gene	D gene	V gene	CDR3 protein	CDR3 DNA
-	TRBJ2-1	-	TRBV27	CASSPLGGGSFYNEQFF	TGTGCCAGCAGTCCGCTCGGTGGAGGGTCCTTCTACAATGAGCAGTTCTTC
-	TRBJ2-2	-	TRBV13	CASSLRRGLNTGELFF	TGTGCCAGCAGCTTACGAAGGGGCTTGAACACCGGGGAGCTGTTTTTT
-	TRBJ2-2	TRBD2	TRBV15	CATSRTSGGANTGELFF	TGTGCCACCAGCAGGACTAGCGGGGGGGCCAACACCGGGGAGCTGTTTTTT
-	TRBJ1-1	-	TRBV29-1	CSVLDGPSGAFF	TGCAGCGTCCTGGACGGACCCTCGGGAGCTTTCTTT
-	TRBJ1-5	TRBD1	TRBV30	CAWSVTGGNQPQHF	TGTGCCTGGAGTGTTACAGGGGGCAATCAGCCCCAGCATTTT
once	TRBJ1-6	TRBD1	TRBV5-1	CASSLGGQGNSPLHF	TGCGCCAGCAGCTTGGGGGGACAGGGGAATTCACCCCTCCACTTT
-	TRBJ2-7	-	TRBV7-2	CASSLTGQGPYEQYF	TGTGCCAGCAGCTTAACCGGCCAGGGACCCTACGAGCAGTACTTC
-	TRBJ2-3	TRBD1	TRBV7-6	CASSLGTGTVSTDTQYF	TGTGCCAGCAGCTTAGGGACCGGGACAGTAAGCACAGATACGCAGTATTTT
-	TRBJ2-2	TRBD1	TRBV19	CASSIGTGGTGELFF	TGTGCCAGTAGTATAGGGACAGGGGGCACCGGGGAGCTGTTTTTT
once	TRBJ1-3	-	TRBV7-9	CASSSTVSSGNTIYF	TGTGCCAGCAGCTCGACAGTGAGCTCTGGAAACACCATATATTTT
-	TRBJ2-4	TRBD2	TRBV6-6	CASSYSGLAENIQYF	TGTGCCAGCAGTTACTCGGGACTAGCTGAGAACATTCAGTACTTC
-	TRBJ2-5	-	TRBV10-3	CAISRSQETQYF	TGTGCCATCAGTCGAAGTCAAGAGACCCAGTACTTC
few	TRBJ2-5	-	TRBV7-9	CASSPGREETQYF	TGTGCCAGCAGCCCCGGACGAGAAGAGACCCAGTACTTC
-	TRBJ2-7	-	TRBV28	CASSLEGLHEQYF	TGTGCCAGCAGTTTGGAGGGGTTACACGAGCAGTACTTC
-	TRBJ2-7	TRBD1	TRBV7-9	CASSPTGIRSYEQYF	TGTGCCAGCAGCCCGACAGGGATCCGGTCCTACGAGCAGTACTTC
-	TRBJ1-1	-	TRBV5-4	CASSAPTGNTEAFF	TGTGCCAGCAGCGCCCCCACTGGGAACACTGAAGCTTTCTTT
-	TRBJ1-6	TRBD1	TRBV28	CASSQPGTGVRNSPLHF	TGTGCCAGCAGCCAACCCGGGACAGGGGTTAGAAATTCACCCCTCCACTTT
-	TRBJ2-7	-	TRBV7-2	CASSLAGPKSHEQYF	TGTGCCAGCAGCTTAGCGGGTCCCAAGAGCCACGAGCAGTACTTC
-	TRBJ1-6	-	TRBV28	CASRSISPLHF	TGTGCCAGCAGGTCTATCTCACCCCTCCACTTT
-	TRBJ1-1	-	TRBV29-1	CSVGRNTEAFF	TGCAGCGTTGGGCGGAACACTGAAGCTTTCTTT
-	TRBJ2-2	-	TRBV19	CASSIGVGELFF	TGTGCCAGTAGTATAGGGGTCGGGGAGCTGTTTTTT
-	TRBJ2-3	TRBD2	TRBV6-5	CASSYRGGATDTQYF	TGTGCCAGCAGTTACCGCGGGGGGGCCACAGATACGCAGTATTTT
-	TRBJ1-2	-	TRBV30	CAWSRDYGYTF	TGTGCCTGGAGCAGGGACTATGGCTACACCTTC
once	TRBJ1-4	-	TRBV6-5	CASSYGGLPNEKLFF	TGTGCCAGCAGTTACGGCGGACTCCCTAATGAAAAACTGTTTTTT
-	TRBJ2-7	-	TRBV14	CASSQVPGGLDEQYF	TGTGCCAGCAGCCAAGTGCCTGGGGGCCTCGACGAGCAGTACTTC
-	TRBJ2-6	-	TRBV19	CASSSSSSGANVLTF	TGTGCCAGTAGTTCATCCTCCTCTGGGGCCAACGTCCTGACTTTC
-	TRBJ2-1	-	TRBV19	CASSIGGLHNEQFF	TGTGCCAGTAGTATCGGAGGGCTGCACAATGAGCAGTTCTTC
-	TRBJ1-1	-	TRBV5-6	CASSLPPGLNTEAFF	TGTGCCAGCAGCTTGCCCCCAGGGCTGAACACTGAAGCTTTCTTT
-	TRBJ2-3	-	TRBV15	CATSRSRVSYTQYF	TGTGCCACCAGCAGATCCAGGGTTTCCTATACGCAGTATTTT
-	TRBJ2-3	-	TRBV29-1	CSVGDTQYF	TGCAGCGTTGGGGATACGCAGTATTTT
-	TRBJ2-3	-	TRBV19	CASSKTLGTDTQYF	TGTGCCAGTAGTAAGACGCTAGGCACAGATACGCAGTATTTT
-	TRBJ1-6	-	TRBV30	CAWRRAQQGSSYNSPLHF	TGTGCCTGGAGGAGGGCCCAGCAGGGCAGCTCCTATAATTCACCCCTCCACTTT
-	TRBJ2-5	TRBD2	TRBV5-6	CASSRRLAGGLYQETQYF	TGTGCCAGCAGTCGCCGACTAGCGGGGGGGCTCTACCAGGAGACCCAGTACTTC
-	TRBJ2-1	-	TRBV11-3	CASSDTGSAYNEQFF	TGTGCCAGCAGCGACACAGGGAGCGCCTACAATGAGCAGTTCTTC